This TCR beta chain originates from a study of T cell responses to AZD1222 COVID-19 vaccine. Profiling relied on immunoSEQ multiplex PCR, and the TCRdb table lists in-frame clones only, not all of them. The table lists approximately 120,000 clones, approximately 93% of them singletons. Details on this clone: The antigen remains undetermined.

Findings of the study overall: Elevations in Spike-specific TCR breadth and depth followed administration of two AZD1222 doses.

V was trimmed by 2 bases and J by 0 bases, leaving 4 bases between them. Looked up from germline, CDR1 is MDHEN and CDR2 is SYDVKM. The CDR3 is 14 amino acids. The specimen comprised peripheral blood, sampled on day 0 of AZD1222 vaccination. This TCR was recovered from an adult in good health. The chain couples TRBV28 to TRBJ2-2; no definite D call. Here the CDR3 DNA reads TGTGCCAGCAGTTTAAGGTCGAACACCGGGGAGCTGTTTTTT. It is translated as CASSLRSNTGELFF.